This T cell receptor (beta chain) originates from a study of OX40 agonist ivuxolimab in advanced cancers. The overall study: Having had anti-PD-1, anti-PD-L1 or anti-CTLA-4 therapy before was allowed, and under 50% had some.

V lost 5 bases, J lost 7 bases, and 5 bases stayed unmatched. The CDR3 covers 14 residues. The V gene's germline CDR1 is LNHDA and CDR2 SQIVND (reference sequence). Assay used: immunoSEQ multiplex PCR; TCRdb lists only in-frame clones, some missing. The sample contains 55,000 to 80,000 clones, about 86% of which appear only once. The source is an adult with an advanced solid tumor such as melanoma, head and neck, liver or kidney cancer. The J gene is TRBJ1-5, the V gene TRBV19; 10 nucleotides match TRBD1. The sample here was CD4+ or CD8+ T cells sorted from blood, taken in a trial of the OX40 agonist ivuxolimab. The CDR3 sequence: CASSRQGAEQPQHF. The CDR3 DNA reads as TGTGCCAGTAGTCGACAGGGGGCTGAGCAGCCCCAGCATTTT.